This TCR beta chain was sequenced during a study of shared clonotypes between healthy human individuals. TCRdb's table, derived via immunoSEQ multiplex PCR, lists solely in-frame clones and lacks some. This table has around 2.3 million clones, 90% to 97% appearing once. Points on this clone: Its specificity is not known.

All donors qualified as healthy HIV-negative adults and had experienced no recent acute infections or vaccinations. CDR1 and CDR2 (germline): LNHDA, SQIVND (reference sequence). The V and J ends lost 6 bases and 4 bases, in that order; junction bases with no gene match: 5. The CDR3 covers 14 residues. Study findings and constraints: Generally, naive subsets came out with larger estimated richness than memory subsets.

The sequence was obtained from a man between 18 and 29 years old in good health. Material: naive CD4+ T cells sorted from blood. Subset reported: CD45RA+ positively selected. The J gene is TRBJ2-3, the V gene TRBV19, with TRBD2 identical over 9 bases. CDR3 sequence: CASRPSGAADTQYF. In nucleotides, the CDR3 is TGTGCCAGTAGGCCTAGCGGGGCTGCAGATACGCAGTATTTT. Full variable domain (remainder filled in from reference TRBV19 and TRBJ2-3): DGGITQSPKYLFRKEGQNVTLSCEQNLNHDAMYWYRQDPGQGLRLIYYSQIVNDFQKGDIAEGYSVSREKKESFPLTVTSAQKNPTAFYLCASRPSGAADTQYFGPGTRLTVL.